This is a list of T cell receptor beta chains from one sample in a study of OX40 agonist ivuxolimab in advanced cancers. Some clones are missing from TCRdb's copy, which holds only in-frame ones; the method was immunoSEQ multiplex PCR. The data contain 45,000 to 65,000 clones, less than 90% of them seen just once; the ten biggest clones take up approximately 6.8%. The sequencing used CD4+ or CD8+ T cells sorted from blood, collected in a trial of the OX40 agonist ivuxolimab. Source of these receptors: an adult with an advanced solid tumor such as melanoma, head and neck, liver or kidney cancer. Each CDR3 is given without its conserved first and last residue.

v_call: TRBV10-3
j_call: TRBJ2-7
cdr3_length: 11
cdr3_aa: ATSGQGAYEQY

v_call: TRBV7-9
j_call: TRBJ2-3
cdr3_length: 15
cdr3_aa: ASSRSGGAASTDTQY

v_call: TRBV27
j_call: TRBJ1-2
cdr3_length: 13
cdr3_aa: ASRRTGGGTYGYT

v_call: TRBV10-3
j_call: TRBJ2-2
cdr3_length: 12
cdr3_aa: AISGTGDTGELF

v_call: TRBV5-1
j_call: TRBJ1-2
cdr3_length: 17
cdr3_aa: ASSLEAGDRVGTNYGYT

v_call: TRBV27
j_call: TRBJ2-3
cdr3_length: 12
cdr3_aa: ASSFNRAYDTQY

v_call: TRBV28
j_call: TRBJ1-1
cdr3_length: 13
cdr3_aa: ASSSTGQWNTEAF

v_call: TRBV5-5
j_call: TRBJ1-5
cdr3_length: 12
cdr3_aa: ASSFMDGEQPQH

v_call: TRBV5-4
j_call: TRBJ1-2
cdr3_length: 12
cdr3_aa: ASSLDRAKNGYT

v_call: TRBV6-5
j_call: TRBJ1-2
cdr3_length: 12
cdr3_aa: ASSYSSKHYGYT

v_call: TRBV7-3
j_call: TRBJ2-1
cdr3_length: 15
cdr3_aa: ASSLMSPAGPLNEQF

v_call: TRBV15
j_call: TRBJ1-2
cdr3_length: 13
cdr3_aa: ATSPRTADARGYT

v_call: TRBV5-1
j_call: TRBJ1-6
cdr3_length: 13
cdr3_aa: ASSLVWGSNSPLH

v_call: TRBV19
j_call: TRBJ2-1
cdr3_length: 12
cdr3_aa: ASRASRGNNEQF

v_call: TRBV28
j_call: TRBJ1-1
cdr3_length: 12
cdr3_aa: ASSLTPVALEAF

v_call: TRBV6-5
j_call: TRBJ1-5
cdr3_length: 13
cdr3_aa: ASSYIKDSNQPQH

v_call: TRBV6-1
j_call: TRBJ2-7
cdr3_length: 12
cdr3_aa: ASSEVGQLYEQY

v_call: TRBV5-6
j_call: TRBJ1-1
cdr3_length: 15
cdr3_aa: ASSLETGAGSHTEAF

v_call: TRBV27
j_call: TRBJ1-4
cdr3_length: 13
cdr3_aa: ASSKRTGINEKLF

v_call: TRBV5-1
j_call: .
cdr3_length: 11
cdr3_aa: ASSLEGTYEQY

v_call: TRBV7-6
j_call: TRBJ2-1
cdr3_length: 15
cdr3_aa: ASSLKGPSPFYNEQF

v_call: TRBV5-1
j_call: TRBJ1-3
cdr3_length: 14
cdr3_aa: ASSFSGTGAGNTIY

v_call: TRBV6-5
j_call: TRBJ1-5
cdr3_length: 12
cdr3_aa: ASTPGQGGQPQH

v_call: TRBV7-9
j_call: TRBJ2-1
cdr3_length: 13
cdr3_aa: ASSSSHLGVYEQF

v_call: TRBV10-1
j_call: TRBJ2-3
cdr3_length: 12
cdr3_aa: ASSDGSGGDTQY

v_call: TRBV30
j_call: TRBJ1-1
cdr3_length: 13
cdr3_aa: AWSPLGSRNTEAF

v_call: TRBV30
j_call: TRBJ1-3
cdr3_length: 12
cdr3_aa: AWSGKINGNTIY

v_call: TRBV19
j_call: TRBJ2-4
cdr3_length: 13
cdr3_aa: ASGGWEGSKNIQY

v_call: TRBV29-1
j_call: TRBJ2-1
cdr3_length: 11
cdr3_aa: SVEGQGTYEQF

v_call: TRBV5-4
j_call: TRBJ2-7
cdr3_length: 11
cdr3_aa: ASSSRTDYEQY

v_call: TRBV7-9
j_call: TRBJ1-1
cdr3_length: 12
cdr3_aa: ASRSDAMNTEAF

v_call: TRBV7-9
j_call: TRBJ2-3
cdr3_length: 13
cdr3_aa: ASALRGDLADTQY